The 20 T cell receptor beta chains below come from one sample, sequenced in a study of human T cells and chemical hapten exposure. This sample's time point: patch test 1, 2 weeks after DPC sensitization. Treatment here: therapeutic diphenylcyclopropenone sensitization with weekly scalp DPC. One entry per CDR3 protein, called by TCRdb with MiXCR from the RACE reads. The sample holds around 160,000 distinct CDR3 sequences, 14% seen once. Sequenced here: whole blood, sampled in connection with sensitization to the hapten diphenylcyclopropenone (DPC). The receptors were sampled from a woman aged 25 to 39 with alopecia areata. Some clones in this sample may be carry-over from other donors' samples.

V and J are TRBV7-2 and TRBJ2-2; 8 bases align to TRBD2. From germline, CDR1 is SGHTA and CDR2 FQGNSA. This CDR3 has 15 amino acids. After removal of 2 bases from V and 6 bases from J, the junction contained 5 bases not matched to a gene. This CDR3 is CASSLRPGGAGELFF. CDR3 bases: TGTGCCAGCAGCTTACGTCCCGGGGGGGCCGGGGAGCTGTTTTTT.

The chain couples TRBV2 to TRBJ2-7; D not certain. The CDR3 loop spans 10 amino acids. Germline-derived CDR1 and CDR2 are SNHLY and FYNNEI. The V end lost 4 bases, the J end lost 4 bases, and 2 bases lay between the germline ends. CDR3 sequence reads: CASSVYEQYF. The DNA of the CDR3 is TGTGCCAGCAGTGTGTACGAGCAGTACTTC. Together with reference TRBV2 and TRBJ2-7, the CDR3 gives the full variable domain: EPEVTQTPSHQVTQMGQEVILRCVPISNHLYFYWYRQILGQKVEFLVSFYNNEISEKSEIFDDQFSVERPDGSNFTLKIRSTKLEDSAMYFCASSVYEQYFGPGTRLTVT.

The sample holds a few counts of this clonotype. Relative to the germline gene, one junction end is altered; a read error may explain this. The CDR3 nucleotides are TGTGCCAGCAGCCTAGGACAGGGGCTTCACTACGAGCAGTACTTC. As protein: CASSLGQGLHYEQYF. This rearrangement joins TRBV13 to TRBJ2-7; 9 bases match TRBD1. The CDR3 totals 15 residues. Germline values: CDR1 PRHDT, CDR2 FYEKMQ (reference sequence).

The chain carries TRBV9 and TRBJ2-7; D is perhaps TRBD1 or TRBD2 (5 bases each). V dropped 3 bases and J dropped 0 bases, with 13 bases sitting between them. The CDR3 consists of 15 residues. The germline CDR1 and CDR2 sequences are SGDLS and YYNGEE. The CDR3 is CASSATTGASYEQYF. DNA of the CDR3: TGTGCCAGCAGCGCGACCACCGGGGCCTCCTACGAGCAGTACTTC.

V and J are TRBV6-2 or TRBV6-3 and TRBJ2-3, with 10 bases identical to TRBD1. The CDR3 runs to 13 residues. J lost 9 bases, V lost 8 bases, and 8 bases had no gene match. From germline, CDR1 is MNHEY and CDR2 SVGEGT. CDR3 sequence reads: CASSGTGVMTQYF. The CDR3, as DNA: TGTGCCAGCTCCGGGACAGGGGTTATGACGCAGTATTTT.

This clonotype has only a few counts. The gene calls are TRBV27 and TRBJ2-7; D gene ambiguous. Germline CDR1 is MNHEY and CDR2 is SMNVEV (reference sequence). The germline V and J ends were trimmed by 2 bases and 4 bases, with 12 bases remaining between them. The CDR3 runs 14 residues. The CDR3 nucleotides are TGTGCCAGCAGTTTAGGGGATACCGGTTACGAGCAGTACTTC. Its protein product is CASSLGDTGYEQYF.

This clonotype was detected only a few times. The rearrangement uses TRBV18 and TRBJ1-1; D is undetermined. The CDR3 has 14 amino acids. Germline assignment: CDR1 KGHSH and CDR2 LQKENI. V shed 5 bases and J shed 5 bases, with 15 bases lying between them. In nucleotides, the CDR3 is TGTGCCAGCTCAGACCGACGGTTTCCGACTGAAGCTTTCTTT. This sequence encodes CASSDRRFPTEAFF.

The V and J genes are TRBV9 and TRBJ1-6; 7 nucleotides line up with TRBD1. V dropped 4 bases and J dropped 2; count of bases not matched to a gene: 9. Per germline, CDR1 SGDLS and CDR2 YYNGEE. This CDR3 spans 17 amino acids. The CDR3 reads CASSQGQIITYNSPLHF. The CDR3, as DNA: TGTGCCAGCAGCCAGGGACAGATAATCACCTATAATTCACCCCTCCACTTT.

The rearrangement links TRBV27 to TRBJ2-3, with a tentative D call TRBD2 (6 bases). Trimming took off 5 bases at V and 1 base at J, with 19 bases between the two ends. CDR3 length: 17 residues. CDR1 MNHEY and CDR2 SMNVEV come from the germline V gene (reference sequence). This chain's CDR3 is CASSLALNRGGTDTQYF. In DNA form, the CDR3 reads TGTGCCAGCAGTCTAGCCCTCAATCGCGGGGGCACAGATACGCAGTATTTT.

This clonotype was seen at least ten times. The chain is built from TRBV3-1 and TRBJ2-1; 12 nucleotides line up with TRBD2. There are 16 residues in the CDR3. Germline V gene sequence: CDR1 LGHDT, CDR2 YNNKEL (reference sequence). The V gene end was trimmed by 1 base and the J gene end by 4 bases; junction bases not matched to a gene: 2. The DNA of the CDR3 is TGTGCCAGCAGCCAAGTAGGACTAGCGGGGTACAATGAGCAGTTCTTC. Translation gives CASSQVGLAGYNEQFF.

A word on this clonotype: Possible read error: a much larger clone is one base away. The chain couples TRBV2 to TRBJ1-1; no clear D gene. The CDR3 has 12 residues. CDR1 SNHLY and CDR2 FYNNEI come from the germline V gene. This chain's CDR3 is CVSSEQNTEAFF. CDR3 sequence (DNA): TGTGTCAGCAGTGAACAGAACACTGAAGCTTTCTTT.

This clonotype has only a few counts. The genes are TRBV6-2 or TRBV6-3 and TRBJ2-5, with TRBD2 matching 8 bases. From germline, CDR1 is MNHEY and CDR2 SVGEGT. This CDR3 is 15 amino acids long. Trimming took 7 bases from V and 4 from J; bases not matched to a gene: 11. CDR3 sequence (DNA): TGTGCCAGCACTACCCTCCCGGGACTAGGAGAGACCCAGTACTTC. Residues: CASTTLPGLGETQYF.

The chain has TRBV12-3 or TRBV12-4 and TRBJ2-7; D unresolved. The V gene lost 3 bases and the J gene lost 6 bases, with 6 bases spanning the gap. The length of the CDR3 is 11 residues. The CDR3 DNA reads TGTGCCAGCAGTTTTGGTACCGAGCAGTACTTC. The encoded protein is CASSFGTEQYF.

The CDR3 reads CASSFRRTEQLYEQYF. The CDR3 DNA follows: TGTGCCAGCAGTTTTCGGCGCACAGAACAACTCTACGAGCAGTACTTC. The gene calls are TRBV28 and TRBJ2-7; D remains ambiguous. There are 16 residues in the CDR3. Trimming pared 3 bases from V and 3 bases from J, leaving 18 bases between. CDR1 MDHEN and CDR2 SYDVKM come from the germline V gene.

This clonotype was counted ten times or more. V usage is TRBV7-3 and J usage is TRBJ2-1; TRBD1 might be the D (7 bases). Germline loops: CDR1 SGHTA, CDR2 FQGTGA. V lost 5 bases to trimming and J lost 9 bases, with 29 bases between them. This CDR3 is 18 amino acids long. The CDR3 sequence: CASSPTGSGLRGASEQFF. As DNA, the CDR3 is TGTGCCAGCAGCCCGACAGGGAGCGGGCTCAGGGGTGCAAGTGAGCAGTTCTTC.

At least ten counts were recorded for this clonotype. The chain links TRBV6-2 or TRBV6-3 to TRBJ2-7; 7 bases line up with TRBD2. This CDR3 region has 13 residues. V gave up 4 bases and J gave up 4 bases; unmatched junction bases: 4. CDR1 and CDR2 from the germline V gene are MNHEY and SVGEGT. Here the CDR3 reads CASSWTRGYEQYF. DNA for the CDR3: TGTGCCAGCAGTTGGACTAGAGGGTACGAGCAGTACTTC.

The rearrangement joins TRBV20-1 to TRBJ1-3; D possibly corresponds to TRBD1 (5 bases). Germline CDR1 is DFQATT and CDR2 is SNEGSKA (reference sequence). This CDR3 contains 14 residues. V was cut by 6 bases and J by 0 bases, with 12 bases left in between. The CDR3 sequence: CSAEDTSSGNTIYF. CDR3 nucleotides: TGCAGTGCCGAGGACACGAGCTCTGGAAACACCATATATTTT.

V gene TRBV27 combines with J gene TRBJ1-4, with D unclear. This CDR3 spans 14 amino acids. In germline, CDR1 is MNHEY, CDR2 SMNVEV (reference sequence). Trimming removed 3 bases at V and 7 bases at J, with 12 bases between. The CDR3 coding sequence is TGTGCCAGCAGTTTCGGGATGTGGGGTGAAAAACTGTTTTTT. Its protein product is CASSFGMWGEKLFF.

The chain carries TRBV2 and TRBJ2-7; 11 bases map to TRBD2. Germline-derived CDR1 and CDR2 are SNHLY and FYNNEI. This CDR3 is built from 12 residues. The V segment lost 8 bases and the J segment 6 bases; nucleotides outside the gene matches: 3. For the CDR3, the DNA is TGTGCCAGCGTACTAGCGGGAGTCGAGCAGTACTTC. Its translation is CASVLAGVEQYF.

This clonotype was counted ten times or more. The chain has TRBV20-1 and TRBJ1-1; 8 bases line up with TRBD1. This CDR3 comprises 17 residues. Germline CDR1 DFQATT, CDR2 SNEGSKA (reference sequence). Trimming took 0 bases from V and 5 from J; bases not matched to a gene: 14. The CDR3 region is CSARDVDRAVAGTEAFF. Written as DNA, the CDR3 is TGCAGTGCTAGAGATGTGGACAGGGCGGTAGCGGGGACTGAAGCTTTCTTT.